The clone carrying this TCR beta chain has a handful of counts. This specimen comes from a study of cytomegalovirus exposure and HLA in healthy donors. Study in general: The platform used for the 120 validation repertoires matched that of the 650 to 750 first-cohort repertoires, a later analysis reported.

Generated by immunoSEQ multiplex PCR, the TCRdb table keeps only in-frame clones and is missing some. The sample shows a few hundred thousand clones, 85% to 90% of them seen only once. CDR3 length: 11 amino acids. V was pared by 9 bases and J by 5 bases, with 10 bases between. Looked up from germline, CDR1 is SNHLY and CDR2 is FYNNEI. The sample consisted of PBMCs. The TCR originated in a woman under 30 in good health and CMV-seronegative. The chain combines TRBV2 with TRBJ1-1; weak D call: TRBD1 (6 bases). CDR3 residues: CARTGRTEAFF. For the CDR3, the DNA is TGTGCCAGAACAGGGCGGACTGAAGCTTTCTTT.